This T cell receptor beta chain was obtained from a study of response to subunit inactivated influenza vaccine. The study's findings and limits: New T cells are recruited in small numbers by each seasonal influenza vaccination, according to the authors' suggestion.

TCRdb recomputed calls from the RT-PCR reads with MiXCR, one row per CDR3 protein. The table shows around 750,000 distinct CDR3 sequences, with less than 25% occurring only once. A remark on this clonotype: Antigen unknown.

This sample comprised PBMCs from blood, obtained more than 4 days after vaccination. This clonotype was obtained from a man aged 45-65 years who received an inactivated influenza vaccine.

This chain's CDR3 is CASSLTGQRNTEAFF. The CDR3 DNA reads TGCGCCAGCAGCTTGACGGGACAAAGGAACACTGAAGCTTTCTTT. This chain connects TRBV5-1 to TRBJ1-1; TRBD1 is a possible D gene (6 bases). The CDR3 length is 15 residues. The V gene's germline CDR1 is SGHRS and CDR2 YFSETQ. Trimming cost V 1 base and J 1 base, with 11 bases left between them.